This TCR beta chain was retrieved from a study of blood T cell repertoires in COVID-19. This clone was detected once. Assay: immunoSEQ multiplex PCR; the TCRdb copy retains only in-frame clones and omits some. The sample contains 45,000 to 70,000 clones, less than 75% of which appear only once. Trimming cost V 2 bases and J 0 bases, with 14 bases left between them. From germline, CDR1 is GTSNPN and CDR2 SVGIG (reference sequence). This CDR3 is 17 amino acids long. The rearrangement uses TRBV30 and TRBJ1-6; perhaps TRBD1 as D (6 bases). The sequencing input was peripheral blood. The sequence derives from a woman in her forties or fifties with active or convalescent COVID-19. The CDR3 DNA reads TGTGCCTGGAGTCGGCAGGGGACAAGCTCCTATAATTCACCCCTCCACTTT. Encoded protein: CAWSRQGTSSYNSPLHF.